Sequencing of this T cell receptor beta chain was carried out in a study of neoadjuvant anti-PD-1 for oral cavity cancer. Looking at the study overall: Patients without progression received a fourth nivolumab dose around day 43, then surgical resection on days 50-56.

Time point reported: after neoadjuvant nivolumab, at surgical resection. Patients had HPV-negative, locally advanced oral cavity squamous cell carcinoma. Clones were sequenced by immunoSEQ multiplex PCR, and TCRdb holds only the in-frame ones, with some missing. The sample holds about 23,000 clones; about 25% are singletons and the top ten take roughly 17%. This CDR3 spans 12 amino acids. V lost 3 bases to trimming and J lost 6 bases, with 5 bases between them. The germline V gene has CDR1 MNHEY and CDR2 SMNVEV (reference sequence). This clone was counted a few times. The rearrangement uses TRBV27 and TRBJ2-2; no reliable D call. The sample here was tumor tissue, taken after nivolumab (anti-PD-1) treatment. The TCR sequence derives from a person aged 35-79 years with oral cavity squamous cell carcinoma. CDR3 DNA: TGTGCCAGCAGTTTCCCGGCCGGGGAGCTGTTTTTT. Translating gives CASSFPAGELFF.